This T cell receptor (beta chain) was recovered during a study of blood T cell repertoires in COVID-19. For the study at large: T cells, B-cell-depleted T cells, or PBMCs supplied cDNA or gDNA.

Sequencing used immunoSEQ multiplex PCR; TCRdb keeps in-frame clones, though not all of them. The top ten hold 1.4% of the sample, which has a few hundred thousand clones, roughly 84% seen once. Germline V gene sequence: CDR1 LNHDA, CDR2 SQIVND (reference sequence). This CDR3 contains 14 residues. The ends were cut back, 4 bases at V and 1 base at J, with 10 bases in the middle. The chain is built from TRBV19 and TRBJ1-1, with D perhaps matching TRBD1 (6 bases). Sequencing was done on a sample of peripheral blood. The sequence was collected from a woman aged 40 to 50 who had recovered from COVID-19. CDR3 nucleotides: TGTGCCAGTAGTAGGGAGGGGGGGAACACTGAAGCTTTCTTT. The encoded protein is CASSREGGNTEAFF.